The 2 T cell receptor beta chains below were found in one sample sequenced in a study of technical replicates of blood from a few donors. Sequenced by immunoSEQ multiplex PCR; TCRdb stores in-frame clones only, minus some. This sample has 80,000 or so clones; 96% occur once, and the top ten carry around 0.2%. The sequencing input was T cells isolated from PBMCs. Receptors originate from a human donor in good health.

The CDR3 region has the DNA TGTGCCAGCAGCCCAAGCGGGGGGGGAACAGATACGCAGTATTTT. Translated: CASSPSGGGTDTQYF. The rearrangement uses TRBV4-2 and TRBJ2-3, with 10 bases fitting TRBD2. The CDR3 is 15 residues long. V lost 4 bases to trimming and J lost 3 bases; unmatched junction nucleotides: 4. Germline values: CDR1 LGHNA, CDR2 YNFKEQ.

The genes are TRBV2 and TRBJ2-1; 13 nucleotides agree with TRBD2. This CDR3 is built from 16 residues. The V and J ends lost 4 bases and 4 bases, in that order; junction bases with no gene match: 4. Germline assignment: CDR1 SNHLY and CDR2 FYNNEI. The CDR3, as DNA: TGTGCCAGCAGTGGACCGGGACTAGCGGGATACAATGAGCAGTTCTTC. Its protein product is CASSGPGLAGYNEQFF.